This T cell receptor beta chain was retrieved from a study of T cells in Graves' hyperthyroidism and ophthalmopathy. The CDR3 regions of TCR beta were amplified from RNA transcripts. Carried out on the TCR CDR3, a first-round RT-PCR used the HTBI primer set. TCRdb ran MiXCR on the multiplex PCR reads and lists one entry per CDR3 protein. Here the sample spans under 300,000 distinct CDR3 sequences, roughly 20% being singletons. The cohort's ophthalmopathy patients, a group with duration under 3 months, had a Clinical Activity Score of at least 3 and a NOSPECS grade of at least 4. The V segment lost 4 bases and the J segment 0 bases; nucleotides outside the gene matches: 5. The CDR3 spans 16 residues. Germline values: CDR1 MNHEY, CDR2 SMNVEV (reference sequence). This clonotype was counted a few times.

V gene TRBV27 combines with J gene TRBJ2-2; 7 bases are a match to TRBD2. Sequenced input: blood. This TCR was sampled from a man younger than 45 with Graves' ophthalmopathy. This CDR3 reads CASSWRGTSNTGELFF. CDR3 bases: TGTGCCAGCAGTTGGCGGGGGACCTCGAACACCGGGGAGCTGTTTTTT.